One sample yielded the 18 T cell receptor beta chains listed below, sequenced in a study of PD-L1 blockade in urothelial cancer. Time point in this sample: pretreatment peripheral blood. Clones were read by immunoSEQ multiplex PCR, and TCRdb kept only the in-frame ones, dropping some. The sample lists around 63,000 clones, roughly 79% occurring once. Sample: PBMCs, taken around atezolizumab (anti-PD-L1) treatment. The receptors stem from a man between 70 and 80 years old with urothelial cancer.

This clone was recorded once. CDR3 sequence (DNA): TGTGCCAGCAGCGCGGGACAGGGGGGTGTAGATACGCAGTATTTT. Translated: CASSAGQGGVDTQYF. The J gene is TRBJ2-3, the V gene TRBV5-5; 11 positions agree with TRBD1. Germline lookup yields CDR1 SGHKS and CDR2 YYEKEE (reference sequence). CDR3 length: 15 residues. Trimming removed 4 bases from V and 5 bases from J; junction bases left unmatched: 6.

The chain uses TRBV7-2 and TRBJ2-5; D not certain. The CDR3 has 13 amino acids. From germline, CDR1 is SGHTA and CDR2 FQGNSA. V lost 5 bases to trimming and J lost 3 bases, with 10 bases between them. The CDR3 here is CASSQTSEETQYF. The CDR3, as DNA: TGTGCCAGCAGCCAAACATCCGAAGAGACCCAGTACTTC.

The genes are TRBV11-3 and TRBJ2-3, with TRBD2 matching 13 bases. Trimming took 5 bases from V and 4 from J; bases not matched to a gene: 6. This CDR3 comprises 16 residues. Germline V CDR1 and CDR2: SGHNT, YENEEA. CDR3 sequence (DNA): TGTGCCAGCAGCCCAGGGACTAGCGGGGCTCCAGATACGCAGTATTTT. Protein: CASSPGTSGAPDTQYF.

The chain recombines TRBV9 with TRBJ2-5, with D tentatively TRBD2 (5 bases). Germline CDR1 reads SGDLS; CDR2 reads YYNGEE. V was shortened by 0 bases and J by 5 bases, with 14 bases between the two germline ends. The CDR3 totals 15 residues. The CDR3 here is CASSVGLARTETQYF. The CDR3 DNA sequence: TGTGCCAGCAGCGTAGGTCTAGCACGTACGGAGACCCAGTACTTC. Full variable domain (outside the CDR3, taken from reference TRBV9 and TRBJ2-5): DSGVTQTPKHLITATGQRVTLRCSPRSGDLSVYWYQQSLDQGLQFLIQYYNGEERAKGNILERFSAQQFPDLHSELNLSSLELGDSALYFCASSVGLARTETQYFGPGTRLLVL.

This clone was recorded once. V usage is TRBV6-1 and J usage is TRBJ2-3; TRBD2 aligns across 14 bases. The CDR3 covers 14 residues. Per germline, CDR1 MNHNS and CDR2 SASEGT. V lost 6 bases and J lost 8; bases outside the gene matches: 4. The CDR3 reads CASRGLAGDPTQYF. The CDR3 coding sequence is TGTGCCAGCAGGGGACTAGCGGGGGACCCTACGCAGTATTTT.

There are a few counts of this clone. The CDR3 region has the DNA TGTGCCACCAGCAGAGATCTCGAGTACCACGAGCAGTACTTC. As protein: CATSRDLEYHEQYF. The rearrangement uses TRBV15 and TRBJ2-7; unclear D gene. Germline loops: CDR1 LNHNV, CDR2 YYDKDF (reference sequence). The V end lost 0 bases, the J end lost 5 bases, and 11 bases lay between the germline ends. The CDR3 spans 14 residues.

V gene TRBV19 combines with J gene TRBJ2-3, with D maybe TRBD2 (6 bases). Germline assignment: CDR1 LNHDA and CDR2 SQIVND (reference sequence). V lost 4 bases and J lost 1, with 9 bases in between. CDR3 length equals 14 residues. This chain's CDR3 is CASSRGEGTDTQYF. CDR3 coding DNA: TGTGCCAGTAGTAGGGGGGAGGGCACAGATACGCAGTATTTT.

The V call is TRBV7-8, the J call TRBJ2-2; D might be TRBD1 (6 bases). The CDR3 sequence is 14 residues long. The V and J ends lost 7 bases and 7 bases respectively, with 16 bases between them. Looked up from germline, CDR1 is SGHVS and CDR2 is FQNEAQ. CDR3 nucleotides: TGTGCCAGCACCTTGGGGGCCGAGGTCGGGGAGCTGTTTTTT. Its protein is CASTLGAEVGELFF.

The chain uses TRBV7-2 and TRBJ2-1; tentatively, D is TRBD1 (5 bases). Germline-derived CDR1 and CDR2 are SGHTA and FQGNSA. The CDR3 length is 14 residues. Trimming removed 1 base from V and 12 bases from J, with 16 bases in between. Written as DNA, the CDR3 is TGTGCCAGCAGCTTAGTGTTAGGGGCTAGTGGGCAGTTCTTC. Protein: CASSLVLGASGQFF. Full variable domain (missing parts from reference TRBV7-2 and TRBJ2-1): GAGVSQSPSNKVTEKGKDVELRCDPISGHTALYWYRQSLGQGLEFLIYFQGNSAPDKSGLPSDRFSAERTGGSVSTLTIQRTQQEDSAVYLCASSLVLGASGQFFGPGTRLTVL.

This clone came up a few times. The rearrangement joins TRBV7-2 to TRBJ2-2; the match to TRBD2 covers 7 bases. From germline, CDR1 is SGHTA and CDR2 FQGNSA. This CDR3 spans 16 amino acids. V shed 1 base and J 5 bases; nucleotides not matched to a gene: 7. The DNA for the CDR3 is TGTGCCAGCAGCTTAGTTGGCGGGGGTAATACCGGGGAGCTGTTTTTT. Residues: CASSLVGGGNTGELFF.

This rearrangement joins TRBV6-5 to TRBJ1-1; D is possibly TRBD1 (6 bases). Trimming cost V 7 bases and J 11 bases, with 17 bases left between them. In germline, CDR1 is MNHEY, CDR2 SVGAGI. The CDR3 extends over 12 amino acids. In nucleotides, the CDR3 is TGTGCCAGCAACTCGCCGGGACAATTGGCTTTCTTT. This gives the protein CASNSPGQLAFF.

This chain joins TRBV9 and TRBJ2-3; 8 nucleotides line up with TRBD1. Germline V gene sequence: CDR1 SGDLS, CDR2 YYNGEE. This CDR3 comprises 13 residues. J lost 6 bases, V lost 3 bases, and 3 bases had no gene match. This chain's CDR3 is CASSGTGLDTQYF. The CDR3 region has the DNA TGTGCCAGCAGCGGGACAGGGCTGGATACGCAGTATTTT.

This rearrangement joins TRBV19 to TRBJ1-4; the match to TRBD1 covers 9 bases. Germline V gene sequence: CDR1 LNHDA, CDR2 SQIVND (reference sequence). The CDR3 sequence is 16 residues long. The junction had 4 bases not matched to a gene; V was cut back by 5 bases and J by 0 bases. DNA for the CDR3: TGTGCCAGTAGTCCGACAGGGGGAACAACTAATGAAAAACTGTTTTTT. Encoded protein: CASSPTGGTTNEKLFF.

The rearrangement uses TRBV5-6 and TRBJ2-7; D perhaps matches TRBD1 (6 bases). Per the germline V gene, CDR1 is SGHDT and CDR2 is YYEEEE. The CDR3 runs 13 residues. Trimming shortened V by 5 bases and J by 4 bases, and 13 bases separated the two germline ends. CDR3 in amino acids: CASSPTGRYEQYF. The CDR3, as DNA: TGTGCCAGCAGTCCTACAGGGAGATACGAGCAGTACTTC.

The rearrangement links TRBV4-3 to TRBJ2-7, with 7 positions matching TRBD2. Germline V CDR1 and CDR2: LGHNA, YSLEER. This CDR3 region has 13 residues. Trimming took 4 bases from V and 4 from J; bases not matched to a gene: 4. The CDR3 spells CASSPYSGYEQYF. Here the CDR3 DNA reads TGCGCCAGCAGCCCATATAGCGGGTACGAGCAGTACTTC.

The chain recombines TRBV7-9 with TRBJ2-3; 7 bases align to TRBD1. Germline V gene data show CDR1 as SEHNR and CDR2 as FQNEAQ (reference sequence). The CDR3 covers 16 residues. V shed 1 base and J 2 bases; nucleotides not matched to a gene: 6. The CDR3 region has the DNA TGTGCCAGCAGCTTAGGGTCGACAGGGTCCACAGATACGCAGTATTTT. Translating gives CASSLGSTGSTDTQYF.

The chain links TRBV4-2 to TRBJ2-2; D is perhaps TRBD2 (5 bases). Germline V gives CDR1 LGHNA, CDR2 YNFKEQ. The CDR3 sequence is 15 residues long. Trimming took 5 bases from V and 4 from J, leaving 14 bases between them. The CDR3 sequence is CASSVGLAATGELFF. In nucleotides, the CDR3 is TGTGCCAGCAGCGTAGGCCTAGCCGCCACCGGGGAGCTGTTTTTT.

J is TRBJ1-5 and V is TRBV2; no definite D call. This CDR3 region has 15 residues. Trimming shortened V by 7 bases and J by 3 bases, and 16 bases separated the two germline ends. The germline gives CDR1 SNHLY, CDR2 FYNNEI. CDR3 DNA: TGTGCCAGCAAAAGCAGGCCCCTGGACAATCAGCCCCAGCATTTT. It translates to CASKSRPLDNQPQHF.